This entry lists 15 T cell receptor beta chains sequenced from one sample in a study of response to subunit inactivated influenza vaccine. Each CDR3 protein gets one entry after TCRdb re-called the RT-PCR reads with MiXCR. The sample has more than 450,000 distinct CDR3 sequences; approximately 10% are singletons. This same sample was also taken into another study, of T cells expressing NK-cell markers. This second report adds: Synthesis of TCR beta cDNA relied on 5'RACE template switching carrying UMIs.

The sample was PBMCs from blood, taken on the day of vaccination. The origin of the receptors is a man in his fifties who received an inactivated influenza vaccine.

This clonotype occurred once. V is TRBV29-1 and J is TRBJ2-3; the D gene is possibly TRBD1 (5 bases). The V end was cut by 4 bases, the J end by 1 base, with 9 bases between. The CDR3 length is 13 residues. Looked up from germline, CDR1 is SQVTM and CDR2 is ANQGSEA. CDR3 DNA: TGCAGCGTTGCCAGGGTGGGCACAGATACGCAGTATTTT. Amino acids: CSVARVGTDTQYF.

This clonotype has ten or more counts. This chain connects TRBV5-6 to TRBJ2-2; D not certain. With 1 base removed from V and 0 bases from J, the gap between germline ends came to 10 bases. This CDR3 has 16 amino acids. Germline CDR1 is SGHDT and CDR2 is YYEEEE. The CDR3 bases are TGTGCCAGCAGCTTGAGCCAGGTCGCGAACACCGGGGAGCTGTTTTTT. This encodes CASSLSQVANTGELFF.

This clonotype was seen only a few times. This rearrangement joins TRBV5-1 to TRBJ2-1; the match to TRBD2 covers 13 bases. This CDR3 is 17 amino acids long. With 4 bases clipped from V and 4 bases from J, the junction kept 8 bases outside the gene matches. Looked up from germline, CDR1 is SGHRS and CDR2 is YFSETQ. The CDR3, as DNA: TGCGCCAGCAGCGGCAAACTAGCGGGAGGGCTTTACAATGAGCAGTTCTTC. Translated: CASSGKLAGGLYNEQFF. Variable domain in full (rest from reference TRBV5-1 and TRBJ2-1): KAGVTQTPRYLIKTRGQQVTLSCSPISGHRSVSWYQQTPGQGLQFLFEYFSETQRNKGNFPGRFSGRQFSNSRSEMNVSTLELGDSALYLCASSGKLAGGLYNEQFFGPGTRLTVL.

The gene calls are TRBV28 and TRBJ2-1, with a possible D match to TRBD1 (6 bases). The V end was cut by 6 bases, the J end by 0 bases, with 12 bases between. In germline, CDR1 is MDHEN, CDR2 SYDVKM. The CDR3 has 15 residues. The CDR3 reads CASRKQGSSYNEQFF. The CDR3 DNA follows: TGTGCCAGCAGAAAGCAGGGGAGCTCCTACAATGAGCAGTTCTTC. Filled out from reference TRBV28 and TRBJ2-1, the complete variable domain reads DVKVTQSSRYLVKRTGEKVFLECVQDMDHENMFWYRQDPGLGLRLIYFSYDVKMKEKGDIPEGYSVSREKKERFSLILESASTNQTSMYLCASRKQGSSYNEQFFGPGTRLTVL.

This clonotype was observed a few times. The rearrangement links TRBV7-2 to TRBJ2-5; D not resolved. The CDR3 is 14 residues long. Germline assignment: CDR1 SGHTA and CDR2 FQGNSA. V was pared by 5 bases and J by 4 bases, with 14 bases between. CDR3 coding DNA: TGTGCCAGCAGCCCATCCCGACTGTTAGAGACCCAGTACTTC. It translates to CASSPSRLLETQYF.

V is TRBV2 and J is TRBJ1-1; D remains unclear. The V end lost 3 bases, the J end lost 0 bases, and 8 bases lay between the germline ends. The CDR3 has 14 residues. The germline V gene encodes CDR1 SNHLY and CDR2 FYNNEI. CDR3 sequence reads: CASSDPGLNTEAFF. The CDR3 DNA sequence: TGTGCCAGCAGTGACCCAGGATTGAACACTGAAGCTTTCTTT.

This clonotype was recorded a few times. The V gene is TRBV29-1, the J gene TRBJ2-7, with 8 nucleotides matching TRBD2. The CDR3 length is 13 residues. Trimming removed 6 bases from V and 2 bases from J; junction bases left unmatched: 6. CDR1 is SQVTM and CDR2 is ANQGSEA in the germline V gene. The CDR3: CSVRTSGPYEQYF. In DNA, the CDR3 is TGCAGCGTGCGAACTAGCGGCCCCTACGAGCAGTACTTC.

This chain uses TRBV7-6 with TRBJ2-2; D gene ambiguous. CDR1 is SGHVS, CDR2 FNYEAQ, per germline. Trimming removed 1 base at V and 2 bases at J, with 11 bases between. The CDR3 covers 16 residues. CDR3 loop: CASSLGLGHNTGELFF. CDR3 DNA sequence: TGTGCCAGCAGCTTAGGTTTGGGTCACAACACCGGGGAGCTGTTTTTT.

This clonotype was counted between two and nine times. The V gene is TRBV5-4, the J gene TRBJ2-5; D gene unclear. The V gene lost 4 bases and the J gene lost 5 bases, with 18 bases spanning the gap. Germline V CDR1 and CDR2: SGHNT, YYREEE (reference sequence). CDR3 length equals 15 residues. The CDR3 DNA reads TGTGCCAGCAGCGCGCCGGGCGGCCGTTATGAGACCCAGTACTTC. Amino acids: CASSAPGGRYETQYF.

The chain recombines TRBV29-1 with TRBJ2-3; D unresolved. In germline, CDR1 is SQVTM, CDR2 ANQGSEA. This CDR3 is built from 11 residues. Trimming pared 3 bases from V and 5 bases from J, leaving 6 bases between. CDR3 nucleotide sequence: TGCAGCGTTGATATTGGAGATACGCAGTATTTT. It yields the protein CSVDIGDTQYF.

The J gene is TRBJ2-7, the V gene TRBV20-1; possible D gene TRBD2, 6 bases. This CDR3 region has 11 residues. V was pared by 3 bases and J by 4 bases, with 7 bases between. CDR1 and CDR2 from the germline V gene are DFQATT and SNEGSKA (reference sequence). CDR3 nucleotide sequence: TGCAGTGCTAGCCGGGAGTACGAGCAGTACTTC. Translated, it gives CSASREYEQYF.

This clonotype was detected a few times. The chain recombines TRBV5-1 with TRBJ2-7, with no clear D. CDR3 size: 15 residues. V was clipped by 0 bases and J by 4 bases, with 14 bases between them. Germline CDR1 is SGHRS and CDR2 is YFSETQ. The CDR3 nucleotides read TGCGCCAGCAGCTTGGAAGCAACTTTCCCTTACGAGCAGTACTTC. Amino acid sequence: CASSLEATFPYEQYF. The full variable domain, its missing parts supplied by reference TRBV5-1 and TRBJ2-7, is KAGVTQTPRYLIKTRGQQVTLSCSPISGHRSVSWYQQTPGQGLQFLFEYFSETQRNKGNFPGRFSGRQFSNSRSEMNVSTLELGDSALYLCASSLEATFPYEQYFGPGTRLTVT.

The rearrangement uses TRBV20-1 and TRBJ2-3; D might be TRBD2 (6 bases). V shed 0 bases and J shed 0 bases, with 10 bases lying between them. The CDR3 consists of 15 residues. The germline V gene has CDR1 DFQATT and CDR2 SNEGSKA (reference sequence). CDR3 residues: CSARDWGTSTDTQYF. The CDR3 nucleotides read TGCAGTGCTAGAGATTGGGGGACTAGCACAGATACGCAGTATTTT.

A few counts support this clonotype. The rearrangement joins TRBV20-1 to TRBJ2-3; D possibly corresponds to TRBD1 (5 bases). CDR3 length: 15 residues. The germline gives CDR1 DFQATT, CDR2 SNEGSKA (reference sequence). V was pared by 2 bases and J by 2 bases, with 14 bases between. The CDR3 loop is CSARPPQGNTDTQYF. CDR3 coding DNA: TGCAGTGCTAGACCTCCTCAGGGTAACACAGATACGCAGTATTTT.

This clonotype was seen a few times. J is TRBJ2-5 and V is TRBV29-1; D is unresolved. Trimming pared 0 bases from V and 5 bases from J, leaving 16 bases between. Germline-derived CDR1 and CDR2 are SQVTM and ANQGSEA. This CDR3 region has 15 residues. The DNA of the CDR3 is TGCAGCGTTGAAGAAAGTAACCAACTCGGCGAGACCCAGTACTTC. Translation: CSVEESNQLGETQYF. The full variable domain, rest sourced from reference TRBV29-1 and TRBJ2-5, is SAVISQKPSRDICQRGTSLTIQCQVDSQVTMMFWYRQQPGQSLTLIATANQGSEATYESGFVIDKFPISRPNLTFSTLTVSNMSPEDSSIYLCSVEESNQLGETQYFGPGTRLLVL.